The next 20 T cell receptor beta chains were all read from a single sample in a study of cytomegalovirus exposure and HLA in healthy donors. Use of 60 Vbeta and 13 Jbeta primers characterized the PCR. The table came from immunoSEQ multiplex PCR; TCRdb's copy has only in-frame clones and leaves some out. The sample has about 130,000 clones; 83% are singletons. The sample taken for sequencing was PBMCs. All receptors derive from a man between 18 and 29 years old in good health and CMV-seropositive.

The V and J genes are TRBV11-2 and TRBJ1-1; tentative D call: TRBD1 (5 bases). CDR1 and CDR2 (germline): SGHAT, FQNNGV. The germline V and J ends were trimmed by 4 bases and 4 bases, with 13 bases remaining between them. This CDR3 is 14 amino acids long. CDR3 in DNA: TGTGCCAGCAGCTCAGGGTTGGGAGGCACTGAAGCTTTCTTT. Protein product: CASSSGLGGTEAFF.

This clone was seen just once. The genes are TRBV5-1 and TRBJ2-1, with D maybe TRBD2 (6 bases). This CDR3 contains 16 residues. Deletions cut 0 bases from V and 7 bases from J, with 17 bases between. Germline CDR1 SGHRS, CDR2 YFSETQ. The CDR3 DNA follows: TGCGCCAGCAGCTTGGCCGCCGCGGGGCCTGGGAATGAGCAGTTCTTC. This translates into CASSLAAAGPGNEQFF.

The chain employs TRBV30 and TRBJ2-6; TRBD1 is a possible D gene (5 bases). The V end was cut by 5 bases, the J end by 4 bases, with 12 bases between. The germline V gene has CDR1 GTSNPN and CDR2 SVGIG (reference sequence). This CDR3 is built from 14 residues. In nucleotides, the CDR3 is TGTGCCTGGGGACAAACCCCCGGGGCCAACGTCCTGACTTTC. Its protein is CAWGQTPGANVLTF. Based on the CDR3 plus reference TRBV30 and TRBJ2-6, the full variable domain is SQTIHQWPATLVQPVGSPLSLECTVEGTSNPNLYWYRQAAGRGLQLLFYSVGIGQISSEVPQNLSASRPQDRQFILSSKKLLLSDSGFYLCAWGQTPGANVLTFGAGSRLTVL.

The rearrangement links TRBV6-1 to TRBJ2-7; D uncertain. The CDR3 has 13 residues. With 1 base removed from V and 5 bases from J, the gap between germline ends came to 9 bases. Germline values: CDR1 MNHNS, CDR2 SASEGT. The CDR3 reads CASSEEWAHEQYF. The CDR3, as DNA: TGTGCCAGCAGTGAAGAGTGGGCACACGAGCAGTACTTC.

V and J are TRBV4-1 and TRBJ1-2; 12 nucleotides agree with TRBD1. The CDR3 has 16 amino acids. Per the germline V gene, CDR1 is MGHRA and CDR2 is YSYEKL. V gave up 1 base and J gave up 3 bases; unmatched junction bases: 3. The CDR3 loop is CASSQAGTGGDYGYTF. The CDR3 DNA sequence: TGCGCCAGCAGCCAAGCCGGGACAGGGGGCGACTATGGCTACACCTTC.

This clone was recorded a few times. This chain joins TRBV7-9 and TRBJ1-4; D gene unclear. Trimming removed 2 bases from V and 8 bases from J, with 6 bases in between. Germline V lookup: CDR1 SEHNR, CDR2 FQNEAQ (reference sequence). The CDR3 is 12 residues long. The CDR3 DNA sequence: TGTGCCAGCAGCTTACCTGAGGAAAAACTGTTTTTT. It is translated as CASSLPEEKLFF.

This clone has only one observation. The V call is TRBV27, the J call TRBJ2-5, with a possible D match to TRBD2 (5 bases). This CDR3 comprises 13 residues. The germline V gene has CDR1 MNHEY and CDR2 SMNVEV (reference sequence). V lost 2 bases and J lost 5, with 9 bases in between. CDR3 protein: CASSLVGDETQYF. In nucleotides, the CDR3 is TGTGCCAGCAGTTTAGTGGGAGATGAGACCCAGTACTTC.

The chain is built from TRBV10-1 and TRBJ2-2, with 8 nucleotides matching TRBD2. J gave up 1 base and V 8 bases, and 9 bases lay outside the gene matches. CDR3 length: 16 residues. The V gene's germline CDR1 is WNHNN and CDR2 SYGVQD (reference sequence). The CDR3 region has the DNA TGCGCCAGCCCTACCCGGGGGGGAAAGAACACCGGGGAGCTGTTTTTT. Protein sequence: CASPTRGGKNTGELFF.

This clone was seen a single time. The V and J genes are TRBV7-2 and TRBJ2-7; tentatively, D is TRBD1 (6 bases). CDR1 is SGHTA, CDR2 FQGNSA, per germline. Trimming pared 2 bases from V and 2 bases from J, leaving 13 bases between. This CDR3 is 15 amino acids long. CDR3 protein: CASSLFGQGTYEQYF. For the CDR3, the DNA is TGTGCCAGCAGCTTATTCGGGCAGGGGACCTACGAGCAGTACTTC.

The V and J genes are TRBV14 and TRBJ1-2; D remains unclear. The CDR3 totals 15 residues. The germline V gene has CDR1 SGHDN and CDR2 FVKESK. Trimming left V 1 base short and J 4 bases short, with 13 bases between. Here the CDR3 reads CASSQGASALYGYTF. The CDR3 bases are TGTGCCAGCAGCCAAGGCGCCAGCGCACTCTATGGCTACACCTTC.

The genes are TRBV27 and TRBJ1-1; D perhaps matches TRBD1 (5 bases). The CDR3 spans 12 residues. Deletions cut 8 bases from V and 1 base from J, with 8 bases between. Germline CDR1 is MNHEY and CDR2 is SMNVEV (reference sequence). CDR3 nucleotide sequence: TGTGCCAGCGGAGACAGGAACACTGAAGCTTTCTTT. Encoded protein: CASGDRNTEAFF.

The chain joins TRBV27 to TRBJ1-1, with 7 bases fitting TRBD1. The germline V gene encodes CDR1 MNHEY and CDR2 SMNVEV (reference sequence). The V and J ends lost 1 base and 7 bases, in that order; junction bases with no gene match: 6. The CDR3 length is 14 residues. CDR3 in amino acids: CASSLLIAGGEAFF. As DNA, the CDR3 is TGTGCCAGCAGTTTATTAATAGCAGGGGGTGAAGCTTTCTTT.

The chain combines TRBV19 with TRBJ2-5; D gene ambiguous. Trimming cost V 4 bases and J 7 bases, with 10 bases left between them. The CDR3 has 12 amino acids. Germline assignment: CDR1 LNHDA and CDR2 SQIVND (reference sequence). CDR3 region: CASSTQSGTQYF. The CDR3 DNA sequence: TGTGCCAGTAGTACCCAGTCAGGGACCCAGTACTTC.

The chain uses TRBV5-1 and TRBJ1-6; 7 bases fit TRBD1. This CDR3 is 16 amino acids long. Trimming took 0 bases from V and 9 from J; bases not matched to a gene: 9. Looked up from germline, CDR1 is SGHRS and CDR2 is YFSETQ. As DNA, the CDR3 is TGCGCCAGCAGCTTGGCCGCTCGGGACAGCGGTTCACCCCTCCACTTT. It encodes CASSLAARDSGSPLHF.

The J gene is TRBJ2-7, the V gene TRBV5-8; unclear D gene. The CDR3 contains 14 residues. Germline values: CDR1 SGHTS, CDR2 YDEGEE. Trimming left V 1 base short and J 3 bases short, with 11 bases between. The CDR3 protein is CASSLLNSYYEQYF. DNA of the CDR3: TGTGCCAGCAGCTTGTTAAACAGCTACTACGAGCAGTACTTC. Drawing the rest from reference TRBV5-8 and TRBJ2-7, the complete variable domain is EAGVTQSPTHLIKTRGQQATLRCSPISGHTSVYWYQQALGLGLQFLLWYDEGEERNRGNFPPRFSGRQFPNYSSELNVNALELEDSALYLCASSLLNSYYEQYFGPGTRLTVT.

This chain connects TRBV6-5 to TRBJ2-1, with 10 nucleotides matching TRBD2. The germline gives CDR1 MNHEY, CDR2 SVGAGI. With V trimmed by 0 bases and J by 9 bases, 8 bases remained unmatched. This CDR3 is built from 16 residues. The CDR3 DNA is TGTGCCAGCAGTTACTCGAATAGCGGGGGGTGGGGTGAGCAGTTCTTC. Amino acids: CASSYSNSGGWGEQFF.

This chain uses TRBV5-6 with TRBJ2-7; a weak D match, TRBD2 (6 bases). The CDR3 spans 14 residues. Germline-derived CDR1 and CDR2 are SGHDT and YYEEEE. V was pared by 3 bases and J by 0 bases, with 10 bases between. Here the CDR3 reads CASSSGLHSYEQYF. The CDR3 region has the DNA TGTGCCAGCAGCTCGGGACTGCACTCCTACGAGCAGTACTTC.

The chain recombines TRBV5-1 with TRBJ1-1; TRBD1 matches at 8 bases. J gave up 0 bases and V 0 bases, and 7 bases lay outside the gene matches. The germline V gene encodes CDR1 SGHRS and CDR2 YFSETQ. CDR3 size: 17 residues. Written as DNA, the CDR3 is TGCGCCAGCAGCTTGGTTAAATCAGGGGGCATGAACACTGAAGCTTTCTTT. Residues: CASSLVKSGGMNTEAFF.

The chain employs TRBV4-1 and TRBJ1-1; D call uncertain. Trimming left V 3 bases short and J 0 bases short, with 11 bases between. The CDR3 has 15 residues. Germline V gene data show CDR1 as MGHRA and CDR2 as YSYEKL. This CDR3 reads CASSHPTAMNTEAFF. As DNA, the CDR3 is TGCGCCAGCAGCCATCCTACAGCCATGAACACTGAAGCTTTCTTT.

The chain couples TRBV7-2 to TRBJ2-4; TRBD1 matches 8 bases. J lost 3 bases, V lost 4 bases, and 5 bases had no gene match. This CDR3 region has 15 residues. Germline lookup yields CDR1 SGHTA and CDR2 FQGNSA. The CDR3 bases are TGTGCCAGCAGCTCCTGGACAGGGCGCAAAAACATTCAGTACTTC. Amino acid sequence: CASSSWTGRKNIQYF.